Listed below are T cell receptor beta chains from one sample, sequenced in a study of patients and donors after allogeneic stem cell transplantation. TCRdb itself ran the RT-PCR reads through MiXCR, one entry per CDR3 protein. This sample carries around 9,900 distinct CDR3 sequences, 5.5% to 7% of them seen once, and the ten largest clones take 25% to 30%. Input material: blood, either unsorted or a sorted T cell fraction (not recorded which). The source is a human donor who was either an allogeneic HSCT recipient or a stem cell or donor lymphocyte infusion donor (not recorded which). It is not recorded whose cells these are; they may come from a transplant donor. CDR3s include the opening cysteine and the closing phenylalanine or tryptophan. A D gene is named only where the DNA matches it firmly. The listing skips clone size in some rows; elsewhere it reads once, few, many or a size class.

D	V	size	J	DNA	CDR3
.	TRBV24-1	medium-sized	TRBJ1-2	TGTGCCACCAGTGATCTAAACGATGGCTACACCTTC	CATSDLNDGYTF
.	TRBV10-2	many	TRBJ1-5	TGCGCCAGCAGTGAGTCCAGAGTTCAGCCCCAGCATTTT	CASSESRVQPQHF
TRBD1	TRBV6-2/TRBV6-3	many	TRBJ1-2	TGTGCCAGCAGCTCCCCGATGGACAGGGGGAACTATGGCTACACCTTC	CASSSPMDRGNYGYTF
.	TRBV11-3	many	TRBJ1-4	TGTGCCAGCAGCAGAGGGGGTTACAGGGAGGAAAGTGAAAAACTGTTTTTT	CASSRGGYREESEKLFF
.	TRBV18	many	TRBJ2-2	TGTGCCAGCTCACCGCCCGGGACACACAACACCGGGGAGCTGTTTTTT	CASSPPGTHNTGELFF
.	TRBV28	many	TRBJ1-2	TGTGCCAGCAAAACGGGGGTCCATGGCTACACCTTC	CASKTGVHGYTF
.	TRBV5-1	many	TRBJ2-7	TGCGCCAGCAGGGAAGGGTGGGAGCAGTACTTC	CASREGWEQYF
.	TRBV5-1	large	TRBJ1-6	TGCGCCAGCACTTTGGCAGGGTCCGGTAATTCACCCCTCCACTTT	CASTLAGSGNSPLHF
.	TRBV19	many	TRBJ2-2	TGTGCCAGTAGTACCCACAGCCCGGGAACCGGGGAGCTGTTTTTT	CASSTHSPGTGELFF
TRBD1	TRBV18	many	TRBJ2-7	TGTGCCAGCTCACGTACCGGGACAGACCCTTACGAGCAGTACTTC	CASSRTGTDPYEQYF
TRBD2	TRBV9	few	TRBJ2-3	TGTGCCAGCAGCACAGGACTAGTATCAGATACGCAGTATTTT	CASSTGLVSDTQYF
TRBD1	TRBV6-5	many	TRBJ2-7	TGTGCCAGCAGTTTACCGACAGGGCTCAAGCAGTACTTC	CASSLPTGLKQYF
.	TRBV20-1	.	TRBJ2-7	TGCAGTGCGCGCGGGGACTCCTACGAGCAGTACTTC	CSARGDSYEQYF
TRBD1	TRBV7-2	many	TRBJ1-4	TGTGCCAGCAGCTCCGACAGGGGAAGTGAAAAACTGTTTTTT	CASSSDRGSEKLFF